A selection of T cell receptor beta chains follows, all from one sample in a study of identifying expanded T cells in peripheral blood. Measured with immunoSEQ multiplex PCR; TCRdb has only the in-frame clones, and not every one. The top ten clones hold approximately 19% of a sample with 60,000 or so clones, approximately 82% of them seen once. The sample taken for sequencing was blood. These receptors all stem from a person aged 18-69 years in good health. CDR3s include the opening cysteine and the closing phenylalanine or tryptophan. The order of the fields is clone size, D gene, V gene, J gene, CDR3 DNA, CDR3 protein. D genes are given only for firm matches. A row's size may be missing; if present it is once, few, many or a size class.

clone size: .; D gene: TRBD1; V gene: TRBV28; J gene: TRBJ1-5; CDR3 DNA: TGTGCCAGCAGTCAAACCGGGACAGGGAATCCGGGCAATCAGCCCCAGCATTTT; CDR3 protein: CASSQTGTGNPGNQPQHF
clone size: .; D gene: .; V gene: TRBV5-4; J gene: TRBJ1-2; CDR3 DNA: TGTGCCAGCAGCTTCGCAGGGAGGGGTGAATACTATGGCTACACCTTC; CDR3 protein: CASSFAGRGEYYGYTF
clone size: .; D gene: .; V gene: TRBV11-3; J gene: TRBJ1-1; CDR3 DNA: TGTGCCAGCAGCCCCCCTGACAGGACTGAAGCTTTCTTT; CDR3 protein: CASSPPDRTEAFF
clone size: .; D gene: .; V gene: TRBV5-4; J gene: TRBJ2-1; CDR3 DNA: TGTGCCAGCAGCTTGGTAGGGGATGAGCAGTTCTTC; CDR3 protein: CASSLVGDEQFF
clone size: few; D gene: .; V gene: TRBV30; J gene: TRBJ2-7; CDR3 DNA: TGTGCCTGGACAGGGGCCTACGAGCAGTACTTC; CDR3 protein: CAWTGAYEQYF
clone size: .; D gene: TRBD1; V gene: TRBV7-8; J gene: TRBJ2-5; CDR3 DNA: TGTGCCAGCAGCTTAGGGTCAGGGGGCCGGTCACAAGAGACCCAGTACTTC; CDR3 protein: CASSLGSGGRSQETQYF
clone size: .; D gene: .; V gene: TRBV5-4; J gene: TRBJ1-1; CDR3 DNA: TGTGCCAGCAGCCGTCCAGGGCCGAACACTGAAGCTTTCTTT; CDR3 protein: CASSRPGPNTEAFF
clone size: .; D gene: .; V gene: TRBV30; J gene: TRBJ1-1; CDR3 DNA: TGTGCCTGGAGTGTAAAGACCGGGACCCCGAACACTGAAGCTTTCTTT; CDR3 protein: CAWSVKTGTPNTEAFF
clone size: many; D gene: .; V gene: TRBV21-1; J gene: TRBJ2-7; CDR3 DNA: TGTGCCAGCAGCAAAAGGTGGGAGATGGTGTGGCAGTACTTC; CDR3 protein: CASSKRWEMVWQYF
clone size: .; D gene: .; V gene: TRBV28; J gene: TRBJ2-5; CDR3 DNA: TGTGCCAGCAGTGAACAACAGGGTTTGGGAGAGACCCAGTACTTC; CDR3 protein: CASSEQQGLGETQYF
clone size: .; D gene: .; V gene: TRBV7-2; J gene: TRBJ1-5; CDR3 DNA: TGTGCCAGCAGCTTAGGCGGAGGGGTTAATCAGCCCCAGCATTTT; CDR3 protein: CASSLGGGVNQPQHF
clone size: .; D gene: TRBD2; V gene: TRBV7-9; J gene: TRBJ2-3; CDR3 DNA: TGTGCCAGCACCTCTTCGGGGGGATCAGATACGCAGTATTTT; CDR3 protein: CASTSSGGSDTQYF
clone size: .; D gene: .; V gene: TRBV10-3; J gene: TRBJ2-1; CDR3 DNA: TGTGCCATCAAAATTGGAACGGACTCTCAGAACAATGAGCAGTTCTTC; CDR3 protein: CAIKIGTDSQNNEQFF
clone size: .; D gene: .; V gene: TRBV7-9; J gene: TRBJ1-5; CDR3 DNA: TGTGCCAGCAGCTTAGCCGGGGATAGCAATCAGCCCCAGCATTTT; CDR3 protein: CASSLAGDSNQPQHF
clone size: .; D gene: .; V gene: TRBV5-4; J gene: TRBJ1-3; CDR3 DNA: TGTGCTTGGGGAAGACGGACCTCTGGAAACACCATATATTTT; CDR3 protein: CAWGRRTSGNTIYF
clone size: .; D gene: .; V gene: TRBV5-1; J gene: TRBJ1-1; CDR3 DNA: TGCGCCAGCAGCTTCGGGGGGTCGGTTAACACTGAAGCTTTCTTT; CDR3 protein: CASSFGGSVNTEAFF
clone size: .; D gene: TRBD2; V gene: TRBV11-2; J gene: TRBJ2-1; CDR3 DNA: TGTGCCAGCAGCTTAGGGACTAGCTCTTCCAATGAGCAGTTCTTC; CDR3 protein: CASSLGTSSSNEQFF
clone size: .; D gene: .; V gene: TRBV5-1; J gene: TRBJ1-1; CDR3 DNA: TGCGCCAGCCGGGTGGGGCAAACCGTGAACACTGAAGCTTTCTTT; CDR3 protein: CASRVGQTVNTEAFF
clone size: .; D gene: TRBD1; V gene: TRBV7-2; J gene: TRBJ2-7; CDR3 DNA: TGTGCCAGCAGCCGGACAGGGGTCGAGCAGTACTTC; CDR3 protein: CASSRTGVEQYF
clone size: once; D gene: .; V gene: TRBV7-2; J gene: TRBJ2-3; CDR3 DNA: TGTGCCAGCAGCGCGCACAGAGACGTAATCAGCACTAGCACAGATACGCAGTATTTT; CDR3 protein: CASSAHRDVISTSTDTQYF
clone size: few; D gene: TRBD2; V gene: TRBV7-8; J gene: TRBJ2-5; CDR3 DNA: TGTGCCAGCAGCTTATGGGATGGGAGGGCAGAGACCCAGTACTTC; CDR3 protein: CASSLWDGRAETQYF
clone size: many; D gene: TRBD1; V gene: TRBV4-1; J gene: TRBJ1-6; CDR3 DNA: TGCGCCAGCAGCCCAGACAGGGGCACCTATAATTCACCCCTCCACTTT; CDR3 protein: CASSPDRGTYNSPLHF